This T cell receptor beta chain was sequenced in a study of vaccination and CD4 T cells after COVID-19. About the study: Post-COVID samples were collected a median roughly 3 months following diagnosis, spanning 35 to 161.

Concerning this clonotype itself: The antigen is unknown.

Germline trimming cut 0 bases from V and 3 bases from J; bases unmatched to any gene: 7. CDR1 is DFQATT, CDR2 SNEGSKA, per germline (reference sequence). The CDR3 extends over 16 amino acids. At the Johns Hopkins FTIC core, DNA taken from cultured CD4+ T cells was sequenced by way of the Oncomine TCR Beta short-read assay. Once CD4+ T cells had been cultured, genomic DNA was extracted from them. Using its own MiXCR run on the PCR reads, TCRdb lists one record per CDR3 protein. The sample includes 13,000 to 15,000 distinct CDR3 sequences, 65% to 75% of them seen just once. Treatment given: approximately 10-day PBMC culture with coronavirus spike peptide pools or control peptides (ViraFEST assay).

The TCR comes from a human donor who had recovered from COVID-19. The chain uses TRBV20-1 and TRBJ2-4; 8 positions agree with TRBD2. The sequenced sample consisted of CD4+ T cells from blood, cultured in vitro. DNA of the CDR3: TGCAGTGCTAGAGATGGTAGCGGGAATATCAAAAACATTCAGTACTTC. As protein: CSARDGSGNIKNIQYF.